The rows below give T cell receptor beta chains drawn from one sample of a study of CD4 and CD8 cells across lung adenocarcinoma regions. TCRdb called the PCR reads again in MiXCR, with one record for every CDR3 protein. The sample includes under 14,000 distinct CDR3 sequences, about 55% of them seen just once. The sample consisted of CD4+ T cells from the center of a lung tumor. The receptors shown here come from a male donor with lung adenocarcinoma. The CD4 and CD8 labels of this study may be unreliable. CDR3s leave out the opening cysteine and the closing phenylalanine or tryptophan. Part of the rows lack a size; the others show once, few, many or a class for expanded clones.

v_call clone_size cdr3_aa
TRBV27 . ASSFLAVAKNMQY
TRBV6-1 large ASSQRPDGGEGYT
TRBV10-2 many ASSGALQETQY
TRBV9 few ASSGMDLWGDEQF
TRBV6-5 . ASSYATGTTDTQY
TRBV6-2/TRBV6-3 . ASRNDRGKVGTQY
TRBV25-1 medium-sized ASRGETSEGNEQF
TRBV11-3 few ASSVGTDEQY
TRBV6-1 . ASRRPGLGINEQY
TRBV4-1 medium-sized ASSSGTRTASMYSYNEQF
TRBV14 medium-sized ASSQGTSGQETQY